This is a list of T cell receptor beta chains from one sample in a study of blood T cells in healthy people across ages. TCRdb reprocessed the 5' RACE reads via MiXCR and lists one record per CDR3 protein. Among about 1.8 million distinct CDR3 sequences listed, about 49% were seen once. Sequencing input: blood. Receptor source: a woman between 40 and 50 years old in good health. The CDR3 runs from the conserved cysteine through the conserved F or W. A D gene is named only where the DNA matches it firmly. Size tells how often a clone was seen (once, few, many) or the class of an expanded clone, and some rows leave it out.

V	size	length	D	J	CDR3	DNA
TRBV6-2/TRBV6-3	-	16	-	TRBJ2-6	CASSAPGWEGANVLTF	TGTGCCAGCAGTGCTCCTGGGTGGGAAGGGGCCAACGTCCTGACTTTC
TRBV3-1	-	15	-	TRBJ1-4	CASSSGPPVGEKLFF	TGTGCCAGCAGCTCCGGGCCCCCGGTTGGGGAAAAACTGTTTTTT
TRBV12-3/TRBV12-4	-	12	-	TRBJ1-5	CASSIAGTPQHF	TGTGCCAGCAGTATAGCCGGGACGCCCCAGCATTTT
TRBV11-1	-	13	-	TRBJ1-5	CASRGRANQPQHF	TGTGCCAGCCGGGGAAGGGCTAATCAGCCCCAGCATTTT
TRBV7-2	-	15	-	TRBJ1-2	CASSLFRTDNYGYTF	TGTGCCAGCAGCTTATTCCGGACAGACAACTATGGCTACACCTTC
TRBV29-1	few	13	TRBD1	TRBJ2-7	CSVADTGGYEQYF	TGCAGCGTTGCGGACACAGGGGGTTACGAGCAGTACTTC
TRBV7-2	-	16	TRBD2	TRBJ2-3	CASSRASGAATDTQYF	TGTGCCAGCAGCAGAGCTAGCGGGGCAGCCACAGATACGCAGTATTTT
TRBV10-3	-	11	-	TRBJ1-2	CAISDAYGYTF	TGTGCCATCAGTGATGCCTATGGCTACACCTTC
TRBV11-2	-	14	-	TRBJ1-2	CASSVVDVAYGYTF	TGTGCCAGCAGCGTAGTGGATGTGGCCTATGGCTACACCTTC
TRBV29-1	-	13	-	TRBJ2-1	CSVDRRDGGEQFF	TGCAGCGTTGACCGTCGAGACGGCGGGGAGCAGTTCTTC
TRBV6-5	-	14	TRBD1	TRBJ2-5	CASSYVGQGSKQYF	TGTGCCAGCAGTTACGTCGGACAGGGATCCAAGCAGTACTTC
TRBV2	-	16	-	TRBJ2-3	CASSAGLTGFTDTQYF	TGTGCCAGCAGTGCGGGACTCACAGGGTTCACAGATACGCAGTATTTT
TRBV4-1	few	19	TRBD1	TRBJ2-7	CASSQAPDRADRSSYEQYF	TGCGCCAGCAGCCAAGCCCCGGACAGGGCCGACCGAAGCTCCTACGAGCAGTACTTC
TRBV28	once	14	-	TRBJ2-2	CASSFGLGAGELFF	TGTGCCAGCAGTTTTGGGCTAGGTGCCGGGGAGCTGTTTTTT
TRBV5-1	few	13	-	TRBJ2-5	CASSEPSQETQYF	TGCGCCAGCAGCGAACCCAGCCAAGAGACCCAGTACTTC
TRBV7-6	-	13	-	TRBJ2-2	CASSWGEPGELFF	TGTGCCAGCAGCTGGGGAGAACCCGGGGAGCTGTTTTTT
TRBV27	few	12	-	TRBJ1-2	CASSSGGPGYTF	TGTGCCAGCAGTTCCGGGGGGCCTGGCTACACCTTC
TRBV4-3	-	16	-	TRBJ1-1	CASSQARPITSTEAFF	TGCGCCAGCAGCCAAGCCCGACCAATAACGAGCACTGAAGCTTTCTTT
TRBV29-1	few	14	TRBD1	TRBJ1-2	CSVEANYRGSGYTF	TGCAGCGTTGAAGCTAACTACAGGGGTAGCGGCTACACCTTC
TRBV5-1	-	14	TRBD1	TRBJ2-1	CASSRRQGDNEQFF	TGCGCCAGCAGCAGAAGACAGGGGGACAATGAGCAGTTCTTC
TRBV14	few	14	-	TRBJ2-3	CASSHRGITDTQYF	TGTGCCAGCAGCCACCGGGGAATCACAGATACGCAGTATTTT
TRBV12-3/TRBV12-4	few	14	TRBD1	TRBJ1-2	CASSAGTGGHGYTF	TGTGCCAGCAGTGCCGGGACAGGGGGCCATGGCTACACCTTC
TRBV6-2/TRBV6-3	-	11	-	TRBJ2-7	CASSTSLEQYF	TGTGCCAGCAGTACGTCACTCGAGCAGTACTTC
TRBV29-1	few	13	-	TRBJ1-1	CSGGLQGYTEAFF	TGCAGCGGAGGTCTTCAAGGCTACACTGAAGCTTTCTTT
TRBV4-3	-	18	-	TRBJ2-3	CASSQDPTSVSSTDTQYF	TGCGCCAGCAGCCAAGATCCTACGTCCGTTTCTAGCACAGATACGCAGTATTTT